This record looks at one T cell receptor beta chain sequence and its context. Its target is unknown. The data were taken from a study of cytomegalovirus exposure and HLA in healthy donors. The PCR contained 60 Vbeta and 13 Jbeta primers. Measured with immunoSEQ multiplex PCR; TCRdb has only the in-frame clones, and not every one. The sample lists 120,000 to 150,000 clones, around 79% seen once, with less than 8% in the top ten. General study results and limits: Presence/absence analyses assumed roughly uniform sequencing depth across donors. Sequencing likely produced, as an artifact, a cluster of highly shared sequence variants. Later findings reportedly placed an Asian-associated ancestry cluster below the approximately 670-donor mean for N-insertions.

Germline V gene sequence: CDR1 SGHRS, CDR2 YFSETQ. The V and J ends lost 7 bases and 3 bases, in that order; junction bases with no gene match: 12. The CDR3 totals 17 residues. The chain links TRBV5-1 to TRBJ2-3, with 12 bases aligning to TRBD2. This clonotype originated in a middle-aged woman in good health and CMV-seropositive. Sequencing input: PBMCs. The CDR3 DNA reads TGCGCCAGCCGTCTAGCGGGGGGGCCCTTAAGTACAGATACGCAGTATTTT. Protein product: CASRLAGGPLSTDTQYF. The entire variable domain, with the rest obtained from reference TRBV5-1 and TRBJ2-3, is as follows: KAGVTQTPRYLIKTRGQQVTLSCSPISGHRSVSWYQQTPGQGLQFLFEYFSETQRNKGNFPGRFSGRQFSNSRSEMNVSTLELGDSALYLCASRLAGGPLSTDTQYFGPGTRLTVL.